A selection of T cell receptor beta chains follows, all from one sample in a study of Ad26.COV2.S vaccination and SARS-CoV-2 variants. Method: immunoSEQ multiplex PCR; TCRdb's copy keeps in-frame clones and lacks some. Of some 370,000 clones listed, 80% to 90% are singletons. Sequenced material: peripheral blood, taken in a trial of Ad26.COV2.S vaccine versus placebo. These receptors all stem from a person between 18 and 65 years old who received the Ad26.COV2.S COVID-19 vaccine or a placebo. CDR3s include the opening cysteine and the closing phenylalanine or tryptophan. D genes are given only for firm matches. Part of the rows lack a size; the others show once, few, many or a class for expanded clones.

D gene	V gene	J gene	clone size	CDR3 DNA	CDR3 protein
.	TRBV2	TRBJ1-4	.	TGTGCCAGCAGTGCTCAGGGGTCTTCTAATGAAAAACTGTTTTTT	CASSAQGSSNEKLFF
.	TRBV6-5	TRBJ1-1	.	TGTGCCAGCAGTCTCCCCCAGGGCAGTGAAGCTTTCTTT	CASSLPQGSEAFF
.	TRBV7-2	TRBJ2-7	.	TGTGCCAGCAGGATTAGGGGGGGGAGCTCCTACGAGCAGTACTTC	CASRIRGGSSYEQYF
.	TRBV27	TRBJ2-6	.	TGTGCCACCTCTTTGTGGTCTGGGGCCAACGTCCTGACTTTC	CATSLWSGANVLTF
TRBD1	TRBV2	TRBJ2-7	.	TGTGCCAGCAGCCGGGACAGGGTATTTGGAAACGAGCAGTACTTC	CASSRDRVFGNEQYF
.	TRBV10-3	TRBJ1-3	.	TGTGCCATCACATCAAGGGGTCTGGCGGGAAACACCATATATTTT	CAITSRGLAGNTIYF
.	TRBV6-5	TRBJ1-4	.	TGTGCCAGCAGTTACTCGCAAGGGGGGCGAGGCGAAAAACTGTTTTTT	CASSYSQGGRGEKLFF
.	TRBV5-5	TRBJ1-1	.	TGTGCCAGCAGCCCGACAGGTTACCACACTGAAGCTTTCTTT	CASSPTGYHTEAFF
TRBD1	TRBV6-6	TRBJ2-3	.	TGTGCCAGCAGTTACGGGACAGGGGTCACAGATACGCAGTATTTT	CASSYGTGVTDTQYF
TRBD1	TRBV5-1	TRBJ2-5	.	TGCGCCAGCAGCCAGGACCCGGGACAGCAAGAGACCCAGTACTTC	CASSQDPGQQETQYF
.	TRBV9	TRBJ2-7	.	TGTGCCCAGGGGGGGCAGGGCGCCTCCTACGAGCAGTACTTC	CAQGGQGASYEQYF
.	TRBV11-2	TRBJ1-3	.	TGTGCCAGCAGCTCAGGGTCAGGAAACACCATATATTTT	CASSSGSGNTIYF
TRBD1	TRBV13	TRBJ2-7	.	TGTGCCAGCAGCTCTGGGACAGGGACCTACGAGCAGTACTTC	CASSSGTGTYEQYF
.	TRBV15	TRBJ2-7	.	TGTGCCACCAGCAGAGATCGGGGCTACGAGCAGTACTTC	CATSRDRGYEQYF
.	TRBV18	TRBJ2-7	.	TGTGCCAGCTCACCAGCATCAGGGACCTACGAGCAGTACTTC	CASSPASGTYEQYF
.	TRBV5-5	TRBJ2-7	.	TGTGCCAGCAGCTTGGCAGGGGGGTCCTACGAGCAGTACTTC	CASSLAGGSYEQYF
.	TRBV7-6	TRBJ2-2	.	TGTGCCAGCAGCTCATACGGACGAGGGAGGTCCGGGGAGCTGTTTTTT	CASSSYGRGRSGELFF
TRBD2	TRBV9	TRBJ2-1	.	TGTGCCAGCAGCGAGGGGACTACTAATGAGCAGTTCTTC	CASSEGTTNEQFF
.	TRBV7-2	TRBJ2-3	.	TGTGCCAGCAGCTTAGCGGGGGGCCGAGATACGCAGTATTTT	CASSLAGGRDTQYF
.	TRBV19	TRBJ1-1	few	TGTGCCAGTAGCCTTAACAGAAGGGCTGAAGCTTTCTTT	CASSLNRRAEAFF
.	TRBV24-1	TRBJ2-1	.	TGTGCGTCCGCCTCCGGGGGCTCCTACAATGAGCAGTTCTTC	CASASGGSYNEQFF
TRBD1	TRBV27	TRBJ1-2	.	TGTGCCAGCAGTTCCGGGACAGGGTTCGGGGGCTACACCTTC	CASSSGTGFGGYTF
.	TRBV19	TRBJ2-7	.	TGTGCCAGTAGTCCACCGGGACAAATTATGTACGAGCAGTACTTC	CASSPPGQIMYEQYF
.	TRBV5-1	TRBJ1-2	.	TGCGCCAGCAGCTTGATGGACGAGAACTATGGCTACACCTTC	CASSLMDENYGYTF
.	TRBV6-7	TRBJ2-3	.	TGTGCCAGCAGTTACTCGTCCCGAGAGGGCGATACGCAGTATTTT	CASSYSSREGDTQYF
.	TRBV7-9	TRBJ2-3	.	TGTGCCAGCAGCTTTTCTGGCACAGATACGCAGTATTTT	CASSFSGTDTQYF
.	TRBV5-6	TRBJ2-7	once	TGTGCCAGCAGCTTGGGATGGCTAGCGAGCTACGAGCAGTACTTC	CASSLGWLASYEQYF
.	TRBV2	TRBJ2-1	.	TGTGCCAGCAGTGATTTTGGCGGGACGTCTTCCTACAATGAGCAGTTCTTC	CASSDFGGTSSYNEQFF
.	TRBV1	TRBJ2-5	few	TGCACCAGCAGCCAAGAAGGGCGGCTAGAGACCCAGTACTTC	CTSSQEGRLETQYF
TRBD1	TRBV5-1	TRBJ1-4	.	TGCGCCAGCAGCAGCGGACAGGGGGCGTTTGAAAAACTGTTTTTT	CASSSGQGAFEKLFF
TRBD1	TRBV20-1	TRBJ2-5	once	TGCAGTGCTAGTGGAGGAGGACAGGGGTCCTCGGAGACCCAGTACTTC	CSASGGGQGSSETQYF
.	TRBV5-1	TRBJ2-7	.	TGCGCCAGCAGCCGCTCCGGGACAACAAACTACGAGCAGTACTTC	CASSRSGTTNYEQYF
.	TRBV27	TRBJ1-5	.	TGTGCCACAAAGGGACATAGCAATCAGCCCCAGCATTTT	CATKGHSNQPQHF
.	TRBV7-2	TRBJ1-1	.	TGTGCCAGCAGCTTAGAAGGACACCCGGCGGGCGAAGCTTTCTTT	CASSLEGHPAGEAFF
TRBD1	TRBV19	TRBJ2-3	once	TGTGCCACATCAAGTACTCATTCAGGGGGCTTCACAGATACGCAGTATTTT	CATSSTHSGGFTDTQYF
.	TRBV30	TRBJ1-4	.	TGTGCCTGGAGTGTACCACCATCACCACTGTTTTTT	CAWSVPPSPLFF
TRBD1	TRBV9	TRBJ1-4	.	TGTGCCAGCAGCGGACCGGGACAGGGAGTCGAAAAACTGTTTTTT	CASSGPGQGVEKLFF
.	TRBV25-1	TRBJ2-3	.	TGTGCCAGCACCGCAGGTTTTGGTAGAGATACGCAGTATTTT	CASTAGFGRDTQYF
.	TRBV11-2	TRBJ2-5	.	TGTGCCAGCAGCCTAATAAGGGAGACCCAGTACTTC	CASSLIRETQYF